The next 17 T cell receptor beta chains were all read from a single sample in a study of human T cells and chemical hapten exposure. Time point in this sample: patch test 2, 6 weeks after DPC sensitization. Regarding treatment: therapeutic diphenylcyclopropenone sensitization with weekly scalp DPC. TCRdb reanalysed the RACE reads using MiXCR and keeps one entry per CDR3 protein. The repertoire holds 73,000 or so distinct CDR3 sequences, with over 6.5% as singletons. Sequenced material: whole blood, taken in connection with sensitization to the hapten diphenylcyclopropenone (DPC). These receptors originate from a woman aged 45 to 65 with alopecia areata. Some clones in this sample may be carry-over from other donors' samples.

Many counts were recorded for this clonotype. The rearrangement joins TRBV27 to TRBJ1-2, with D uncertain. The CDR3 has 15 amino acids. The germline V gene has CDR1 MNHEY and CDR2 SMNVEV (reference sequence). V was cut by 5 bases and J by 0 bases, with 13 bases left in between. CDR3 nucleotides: TGTGCCAGCAGTCCCCAAGGGCTCGCTAACTATGGCTACACCTTC. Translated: CASSPQGLANYGYTF.

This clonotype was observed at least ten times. The CDR3 loop is CASSLEALEQFF. The CDR3 nucleotides read TGTGCCAGCAGCTTAGAAGCCCTTGAGCAGTTCTTC. This chain uses TRBV7-9 with TRBJ2-1; no clear D. The CDR3 has 12 amino acids. With 1 base removed from V and 9 bases from J, the gap between germline ends came to 7 bases. Germline assignment: CDR1 SEHNR and CDR2 FQNEAQ (reference sequence).

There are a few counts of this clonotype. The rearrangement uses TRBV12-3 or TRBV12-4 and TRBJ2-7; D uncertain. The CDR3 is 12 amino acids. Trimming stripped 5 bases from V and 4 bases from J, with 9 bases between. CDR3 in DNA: TGTGCCAGCAGTCTGCTGATTTACGAGCAGTACTTC. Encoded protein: CASSLLIYEQYF.

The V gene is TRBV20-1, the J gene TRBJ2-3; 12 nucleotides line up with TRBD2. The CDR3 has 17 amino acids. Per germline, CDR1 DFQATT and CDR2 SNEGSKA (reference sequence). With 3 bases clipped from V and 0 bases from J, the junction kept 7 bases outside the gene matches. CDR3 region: CSASSPLAGGSTDTQYF. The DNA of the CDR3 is TGCAGTGCTAGCAGTCCACTAGCGGGGGGCAGCACAGATACGCAGTATTTT.

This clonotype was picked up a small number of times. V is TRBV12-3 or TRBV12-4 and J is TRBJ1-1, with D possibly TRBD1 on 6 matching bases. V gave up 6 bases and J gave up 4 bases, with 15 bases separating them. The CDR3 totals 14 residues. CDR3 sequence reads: CASSLQGSGTEAFF. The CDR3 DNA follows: TGTGCCAGCAGCCTACAGGGATCGGGCACTGAAGCTTTCTTT.

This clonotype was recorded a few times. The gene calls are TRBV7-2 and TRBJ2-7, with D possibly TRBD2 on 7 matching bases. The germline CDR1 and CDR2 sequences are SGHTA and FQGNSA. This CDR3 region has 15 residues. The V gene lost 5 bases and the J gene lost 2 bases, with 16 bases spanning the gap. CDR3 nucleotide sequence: TGTGCCAGCAGCCCCTACGTCGGGGGGCCCTACGAGCAGTACTTC. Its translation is CASSPYVGGPYEQYF.

For the CDR3, the DNA is TGTGCCAGCCAGTCCGGGACAGGCTACGAGCAGTACTTC. Encoded protein: CASQSGTGYEQYF. The chain combines TRBV25-1 with TRBJ2-7; TRBD1 aligns across 8 bases. Germline CDR1 and CDR2: MGHDK and SYGVNS. The CDR3 length is 13 residues. Trimming at V came to 8 bases and at J to 3 bases, leaving 6 bases not matched to a gene.

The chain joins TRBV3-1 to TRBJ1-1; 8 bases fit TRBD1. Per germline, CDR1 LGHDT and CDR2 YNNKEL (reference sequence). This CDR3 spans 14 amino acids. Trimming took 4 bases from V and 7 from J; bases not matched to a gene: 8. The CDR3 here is CASSRRQGPSEAFF. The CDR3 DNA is TGTGCCAGCAGCCGAAGACAGGGGCCCAGTGAAGCTTTCTTT.

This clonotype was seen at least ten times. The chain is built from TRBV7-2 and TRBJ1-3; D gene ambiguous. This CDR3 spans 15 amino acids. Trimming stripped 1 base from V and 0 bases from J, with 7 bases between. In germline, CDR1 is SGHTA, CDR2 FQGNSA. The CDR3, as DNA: TGTGCCAGCAGCTTAGGACTAAACTCTGGAAACACCATATATTTT. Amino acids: CASSLGLNSGNTIYF.

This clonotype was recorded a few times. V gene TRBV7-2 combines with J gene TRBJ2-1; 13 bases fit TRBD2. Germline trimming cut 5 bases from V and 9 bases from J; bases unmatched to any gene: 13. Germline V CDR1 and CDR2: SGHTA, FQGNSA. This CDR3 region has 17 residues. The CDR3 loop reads CASSRQTTSGRVSEQFF. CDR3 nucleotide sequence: TGTGCCAGCAGCCGCCAGACAACTAGCGGGAGGGTGAGTGAGCAGTTCTTC.

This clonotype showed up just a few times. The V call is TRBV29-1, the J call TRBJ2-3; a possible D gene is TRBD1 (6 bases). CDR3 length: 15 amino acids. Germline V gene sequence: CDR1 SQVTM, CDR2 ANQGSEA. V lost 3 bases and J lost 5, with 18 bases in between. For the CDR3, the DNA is TGCAGCGTTGAGAAGGGCAGGGGCGCGGGAGATACGCAGTATTTT. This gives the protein CSVEKGRGAGDTQYF.

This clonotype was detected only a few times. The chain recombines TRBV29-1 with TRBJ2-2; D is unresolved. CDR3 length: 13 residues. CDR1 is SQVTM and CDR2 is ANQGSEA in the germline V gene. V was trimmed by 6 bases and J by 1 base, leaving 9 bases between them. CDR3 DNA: TGCAGCGTCTCTCTGGGGAACACCGGGGAGCTGTTTTTT. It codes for CSVSLGNTGELFF.

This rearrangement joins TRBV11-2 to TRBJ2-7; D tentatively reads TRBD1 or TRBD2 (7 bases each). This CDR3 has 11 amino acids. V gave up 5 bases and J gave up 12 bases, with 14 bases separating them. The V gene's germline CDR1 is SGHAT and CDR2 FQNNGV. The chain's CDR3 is CASSQGGLGYF. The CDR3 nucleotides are TGTGCCAGCAGCCAGGGGGGGCTGGGGTACTTC. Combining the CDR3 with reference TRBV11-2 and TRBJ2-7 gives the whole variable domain EAGVAQSPRYKIIEKRQSVAFWCNPISGHATLYWYQQILGQGPKLLIQFQNNGVVDDSQLPKDRFSAERLKGVDSTLKIQPAKLEDSAVYLCASSQGGLGYFGPGTRLTVT.

For the CDR3, the DNA is TGTGCCAGCAGCCAGGACCACACAGATACGCAGTATTTT. It translates to CASSQDHTDTQYF. The chain uses TRBV13 and TRBJ2-3; D is unresolved. This CDR3 has 13 amino acids. Deletions cut 5 bases from V and 2 bases from J, with 8 bases between. Germline V gene data show CDR1 as PRHDT and CDR2 as FYEKMQ (reference sequence). Variable domain in full (rest from reference TRBV13 and TRBJ2-3): AAGVIQSPRHLIKEKRETATLKCYPIPRHDTVYWYQQGPGQDPQFLISFYEKMQSDKGSIPDRFSAQQFSDYHSELNMSSLELGDSALYFCASSQDHTDTQYFGPGTRLTVL.

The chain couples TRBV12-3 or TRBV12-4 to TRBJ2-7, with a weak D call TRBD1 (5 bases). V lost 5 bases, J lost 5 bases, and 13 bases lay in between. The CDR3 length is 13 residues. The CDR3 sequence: CASSLSAGNEQYF. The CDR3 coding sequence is TGTGCCAGCAGTCTATCCGCAGGGAACGAGCAGTACTTC.

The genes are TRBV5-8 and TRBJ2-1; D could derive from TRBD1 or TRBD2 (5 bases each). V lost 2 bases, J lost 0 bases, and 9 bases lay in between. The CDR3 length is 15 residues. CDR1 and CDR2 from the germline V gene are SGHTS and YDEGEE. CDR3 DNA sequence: TGTGCCAGCAGCTTTGAGGGGAGCTCCTACAATGAGCAGTTCTTC. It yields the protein CASSFEGSSYNEQFF.

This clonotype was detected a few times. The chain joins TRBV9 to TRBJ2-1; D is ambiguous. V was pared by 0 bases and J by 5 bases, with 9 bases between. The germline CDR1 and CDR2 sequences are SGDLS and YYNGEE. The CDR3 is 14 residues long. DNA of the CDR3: TGTGCCAGCAGCGTAGCGCCGGCCGACAATGAGCAGTTCTTC. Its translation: CASSVAPADNEQFF.